One sample yielded the 28 T cell receptor beta chains listed below, sequenced in a study of Ad26.COV2.S vaccination and SARS-CoV-2 variants. The treatment is: some 20 received Ad26.COV2.S at low or high dose, single or two shots; five or six received placebo; per-sample allocation not given. Collection of the samples took place on day 63 after the first injection of vaccine or placebo. TCRdb's table, derived via immunoSEQ multiplex PCR, lists solely in-frame clones and lacks some. The profile shows 350,000 to 500,000 clones, nearly 90% of them singletons. Sequences were derived from peripheral blood, sampled in a trial of Ad26.COV2.S vaccine versus placebo. The receptors derive from a person aged 18 to 65 who received the Ad26.COV2.S COVID-19 vaccine or a placebo.

The chain is built from TRBV7-2 and TRBJ1-2; D gene ambiguous. The CDR3 contains 12 residues. Germline loops: CDR1 SGHTA, CDR2 FQGNSA. Trimming took off 4 bases at V and 7 bases at J, with 10 bases between the two ends. Here the CDR3 DNA reads TGTGCCAGCAGCTACACAGACCGTGGCTACACCTTC. This codes for CASSYTDRGYTF.

The chain combines TRBV28 with TRBJ2-1; 7 positions match TRBD1. V lost 5 bases to trimming and J lost 4 bases; unmatched junction nucleotides: 17. The CDR3 is 18 residues long. Germline CDR1 MDHEN, CDR2 SYDVKM. The CDR3 spells CASSRLRSGQKNYNEQFF. In DNA, the CDR3 is TGTGCCAGCAGTCGCCTTAGGTCGGGACAGAAGAATTACAATGAGCAGTTCTTC. The whole variable domain, remainder taken from reference TRBV28 and TRBJ2-1, is DVKVTQSSRYLVKRTGEKVFLECVQDMDHENMFWYRQDPGLGLRLIYFSYDVKMKEKGDIPEGYSVSREKKERFSLILESASTNQTSMYLCASSRLRSGQKNYNEQFFGPGTRLTVL.

The V gene is TRBV10-3, the J gene TRBJ1-4, with D unclear. The germline CDR1 and CDR2 sequences are ENHRY and SYGVKD. V lost 3 bases and J lost 4, with 6 bases in between. The CDR3 extends over 13 amino acids. The CDR3 DNA reads as TGTGCCATCAGTGATGGGTTTAATGAAAAACTGTTTTTT. Translating gives CAISDGFNEKLFF.

This clone is a singleton in its sample. CDR3 nucleotide sequence: TGTGCCAGCAGCCCCGGACAGGGAAGGTACAATGAGCAGTTCTTC. Translated: CASSPGQGRYNEQFF. This chain joins TRBV5-6 and TRBJ2-1, with TRBD1 matching over 8 bases. CDR3 length: 15 amino acids. The V gene end was trimmed by 4 bases and the J gene end by 4 bases; junction bases not matched to a gene: 7. Germline loops: CDR1 SGHDT, CDR2 YYEEEE.

The chain couples TRBV18 to TRBJ1-1; D possibly corresponds to TRBD1 (5 bases). The CDR3 is made up of 14 amino acids. Trimming removed 2 bases from V and 4 bases from J, with 11 bases in between. Looked up from germline, CDR1 is KGHSH and CDR2 is LQKENI. The CDR3 sequence: CASSPAGMGTEAFF. As DNA, the CDR3 is TGTGCCAGCTCACCAGCAGGGATGGGCACTGAAGCTTTCTTT.

The rearrangement joins TRBV19 to TRBJ2-2; 7 positions agree with TRBD1. This CDR3 is built from 13 residues. V gave up 11 bases and J gave up 8 bases; unmatched junction bases: 11. Germline V gives CDR1 LNHDA, CDR2 SQIVND (reference sequence). CDR3 protein: CAGRTGGRGELFF. Here the CDR3 DNA reads TGTGCCGGCCGGACAGGCGGTAGGGGGGAGCTGTTTTTT.

J is TRBJ2-5 and V is TRBV19; D remains unclear. CDR3 length equals 14 residues. V was clipped by 0 bases and J by 2 bases, with 7 bases between them. Looked up from germline, CDR1 is LNHDA and CDR2 is SQIVND (reference sequence). CDR3 sequence: CASSIDWPQETQYF. CDR3 in DNA: TGTGCCAGTAGTATAGATTGGCCGCAAGAGACCCAGTACTTC.

The rearrangement joins TRBV19 to TRBJ2-2, with TRBD1 matching 8 bases. The V segment lost 0 bases and the J segment 4 bases; nucleotides outside the gene matches: 7. The CDR3 has 17 amino acids. In germline, CDR1 is LNHDA, CDR2 SQIVND (reference sequence). The CDR3 loop reads CASSIDPGGWSTGELFF. The CDR3 nucleotides are TGTGCCAGTAGTATAGACCCAGGGGGCTGGAGCACCGGGGAGCTGTTTTTT.

This chain links TRBV19 with TRBJ1-4; D not resolved. Deletions cut 3 bases from V and 8 bases from J, with 7 bases between. The CDR3 is 12 amino acids. Germline assignment: CDR1 LNHDA and CDR2 SQIVND (reference sequence). DNA of the CDR3: TGTGCCAGTAGTATTCAGCGCGAAAAACTGTTTTTT. Amino acid sequence: CASSIQREKLFF. The full variable domain, completed using reference TRBV19 and TRBJ1-4, is DGGITQSPKYLFRKEGQNVTLSCEQNLNHDAMYWYRQDPGQGLRLIYYSQIVNDFQKGDIAEGYSVSREKKESFPLTVTSAQKNPTAFYLCASSIQREKLFFGSGTQLSVL.

This rearrangement joins TRBV5-1 to TRBJ2-7, with D possibly TRBD1 on 6 matching bases. This CDR3 is built from 16 residues. V dropped 8 bases and J dropped 0 bases, with 21 bases sitting between them. Germline CDR1 SGHRS, CDR2 YFSETQ. The CDR3 coding sequence is TGCGCCAGAGCAGGAAACCGGGACACCTTCTCCTACGAGCAGTACTTC. This codes for CARAGNRDTFSYEQYF.

This chain uses TRBV7-3 with TRBJ2-1; D may be TRBD2 (5 bases). Trimming took off 5 bases at V and 7 bases at J, with 18 bases between the two ends. The V gene's germline CDR1 is SGHTA and CDR2 FQGTGA. The CDR3 loop spans 15 amino acids. In DNA, the CDR3 is TGTGCCAGCAGCCCCCGAGGGCGGATTTCTAATGAGCAGTTCTTC. This sequence encodes CASSPRGRISNEQFF.

The V and J genes are TRBV28 and TRBJ2-7; 8 bases line up with TRBD1. CDR1 MDHEN and CDR2 SYDVKM come from the germline V gene. CDR3 length: 14 residues. Trimming cost V 7 bases and J 4 bases; bases outside gene matches: 9. The CDR3 region is CASKTGTGFYEQYF. The CDR3 DNA is TGTGCCAGCAAAACCGGGACAGGATTTTACGAGCAGTACTTC.

The table lists this clone with a count of one. V gene TRBV5-8 combines with J gene TRBJ2-5; D not resolved. The V and J ends lost 1 base and 4 bases respectively, with 2 bases between them. Germline V gives CDR1 SGHTS, CDR2 YDEGEE. This CDR3 comprises 11 residues. The CDR3 region has the DNA TGTGCCAGCAGCTTGAGAGAGACCCAGTACTTC. Its translation: CASSLRETQYF.

The V and J genes are TRBV12-3 or TRBV12-4 and TRBJ1-1; D gene ambiguous. The CDR3 spans 11 residues. V lost 5 bases, J lost 11 bases, and 12 bases lay in between. The CDR3 coding sequence is TGTGCCAGCAGTCCCCCGTTGAAGGCTTTCTTT. Amino acids: CASSPPLKAFF.

This chain links TRBV6-5 with TRBJ1-5; D ambiguous. Trimming took off 6 bases at V and 6 bases at J, with 15 bases between the two ends. CDR3 size: 14 residues. Germline V gives CDR1 MNHEY, CDR2 SVGAGI. The CDR3 bases are TGTGCCAGCAGCCTATACAGAGGTACTCAGCCCCAGCATTTT. This sequence encodes CASSLYRGTQPQHF.

This chain joins TRBV2 and TRBJ2-2, with a weak D call TRBD2 (5 bases). The ends were cut back, 8 bases at V and 4 bases at J, with 17 bases in the middle. CDR3 length equals 15 residues. Germline V gives CDR1 SNHLY, CDR2 FYNNEI. The CDR3 loop is CASRGRHPTTGELFF. CDR3 sequence (DNA): TGTGCCAGCCGTGGGAGACACCCGACCACCGGGGAGCTGTTTTTT.

The chain's CDR3 is CASSLRTGDISTEAFF. The CDR3 coding sequence is TGTGCCAGCAGTCTCCGGACAGGGGATATTTCCACTGAAGCTTTCTTT. The chain carries TRBV6-6 and TRBJ1-1; TRBD1 matches 9 bases. CDR3 size: 16 residues. The ends lost 5 bases at V and 4 bases at J; junction bases unmatched: 11. Germline lookup yields CDR1 MNHNY and CDR2 SVGAGI (reference sequence).

The chain is built from TRBV5-1 and TRBJ1-1; TRBD1 matches 7 bases. V was pared by 4 bases and J by 11 bases, with 11 bases of the junction left unmatched. The CDR3 runs 13 residues. Germline CDR1 SGHRS, CDR2 YFSETQ. The CDR3 region is CASSTDRARRAFF. The CDR3 region has the DNA TGCGCCAGCAGCACAGACAGGGCCCGGAGGGCTTTCTTT.

V is TRBV5-1 and J is TRBJ1-1, with 9 bases aligning to TRBD1. Germline V gene sequence: CDR1 SGHRS, CDR2 YFSETQ. The V gene end was trimmed by 2 bases and the J gene end by 8 bases; junction bases not matched to a gene: 4. This CDR3 has 13 residues. CDR3: CASSLLDRGEAFF. The DNA of the CDR3 is TGCGCCAGCAGCTTACTGGACAGGGGAGAAGCTTTCTTT.

CDR3 amino acids: CASSGVFSGANVLTF. DNA of the CDR3: TGTGCCAGCAGTGGCGTTTTCTCTGGGGCCAACGTCCTGACTTTC. The rearrangement uses TRBV27 and TRBJ2-6; D remains ambiguous. Germline CDR1 reads MNHEY; CDR2 reads SMNVEV (reference sequence). Trimming removed 5 bases at V and 0 bases at J, with 8 bases between. The CDR3 covers 15 residues.

This chain connects TRBV30 to TRBJ2-7; possibly TRBD1 for D (6 bases). Germline V gene data show CDR1 as GTSNPN and CDR2 as SVGIG (reference sequence). The CDR3 runs 14 residues. The V end lost 0 bases, the J end lost 7 bases, and 16 bases lay between the germline ends. CDR3 loop: CAWSVNRVRGEQYF. The DNA for the CDR3 is TGTGCCTGGAGTGTAAACAGGGTTAGGGGGGAGCAGTACTTC.

This sequence joins TRBV5-5 and TRBJ1-5, with D possibly TRBD1 on 5 matching bases. Germline CDR1 and CDR2: SGHKS and YYEKEE (reference sequence). Trimming removed 4 bases at V and 0 bases at J, with 11 bases between. CDR3 length: 15 amino acids. DNA for the CDR3: TGTGCCAGCAGCGCGGGACTTACTAGCAATCAGCCCCAGCATTTT. It codes for CASSAGLTSNQPQHF.

This sequence joins TRBV3-1 (or the pseudogene TRBV3-2) and TRBJ2-1, with TRBD1 matching over 9 bases. V was clipped by 4 bases and J by 9 bases; unmatched bases: 7. Germline CDR1 is LGHDT and CDR2 is YNNKEL (reference sequence). There are 14 residues in the CDR3. Here the CDR3 DNA reads TGTGCCAGCAGCCCCCCGGGACAGGGCGGTGAGCAGTTCTTC. As protein: CASSPPGQGGEQFF.

V is TRBV6-2 or TRBV6-3 and J is TRBJ2-3, with 12 positions matching TRBD2. The CDR3 runs 18 residues. Germline V CDR1 and CDR2: MNHEY, SVGEGT. Losses at the gene ends were 6 bases for V and 5 bases for J; bases not matched to a gene: 15. The CDR3 DNA reads TGTGCCAGCAGCGCAAAACTAGCGGGAGGTTATGTAGGAGATACGCAGTATTTT. Protein product: CASSAKLAGGYVGDTQYF.

The chain uses TRBV7-9 and TRBJ1-2; D is unresolved. CDR1 and CDR2 from the germline V gene are SEHNR and FQNEAQ (reference sequence). The V and J ends lost 3 bases and 1 base respectively, with 6 bases between them. The CDR3 has 13 amino acids. This chain's CDR3 is CASSLTDNYGYTF. DNA for the CDR3: TGTGCCAGCAGCTTGACGGATAACTATGGCTACACCTTC.

This clone was picked up a small number of times. This chain connects TRBV19 to TRBJ2-3, with D tentatively TRBD1 (5 bases). Trimming took off 10 bases at V and 1 base at J, with 18 bases between the two ends. Looked up from germline, CDR1 is LNHDA and CDR2 is SQIVND (reference sequence). This CDR3 contains 15 residues. CDR3 DNA sequence: TGTGCCACTCGTTTTGTCAGGGCTGGCACAGATACGCAGTATTTT. Translation: CATRFVRAGTDTQYF.

A single count supports this clone. This chain joins TRBV18 and TRBJ2-3, with 13 nucleotides matching TRBD2. There are 18 residues in the CDR3. Losses at the gene ends were 1 base for V and 3 bases for J; bases not matched to a gene: 7. Per germline, CDR1 KGHSH and CDR2 LQKENI. The CDR3, as DNA: TGTGCCAGCTCACCACTGCCCCGGACTAGCGGGAGTACAGATACGCAGTATTTT. It translates to CASSPLPRTSGSTDTQYF.

J is TRBJ2-1 and V is TRBV6-5; D possibly corresponds to TRBD2 (5 bases). The CDR3 sequence is 15 residues long. V was clipped by 6 bases and J by 3 bases, with 15 bases between them. The germline V gene has CDR1 MNHEY and CDR2 SVGAGI. The CDR3 coding sequence is TGTGCCAGCAGGGCAGCCTGGGCGGGCTACAATGAGCAGTTCTTC. This sequence encodes CASRAAWAGYNEQFF.